These T cell receptor beta chains were read from a single sample in a study of shared clonotypes between healthy human individuals. The table came from immunoSEQ multiplex PCR; TCRdb's copy has only in-frame clones and leaves some out. This sample has about 2 million clones, with 95% found just once. The sequenced sample consisted of naive CD4+ T cells sorted from blood. The receptors come from a man younger than 30 in good health. CDR3s include the opening cysteine and the closing phenylalanine or tryptophan. The D gene is left open where the match is weak. Where a row states a size, it is once, few, many or the class of an expanded clone; other rows omit it.

j_gene | v_gene | d_gene | len | abundance | CDR3aa | CDR3nt
TRBJ2-3 | TRBV9 | NA | 13 | NA | CASSVLPQDTQYF | TGTGCCAGCAGCGTACTGCCCCAAGATACGCAGTATTTT
TRBJ2-7 | TRBV5-1 | NA | 14 | NA | CASSQQAISDEQYF | TGCGCCAGCAGCCAGCAGGCGATATCCGACGAGCAGTACTTC
TRBJ1-5 | TRBV5-4 | NA | 14 | once | CASSLSRSNQPQHF | TGTGCCAGCAGCTTAAGCAGGAGTAATCAGCCCCAGCATTTT
TRBJ2-1 | TRBV5-1 | NA | 16 | NA | CASSFNRDLSYNEQFF | TGCGCCAGCAGCTTTAACCGGGACTTGTCCTACAATGAGCAGTTCTTC
TRBJ1-3 | TRBV13 | NA | 14 | NA | CASSLGDSGNTIYF | TGTGCCAGCAGCTTGGGGGACTCTGGAAACACCATATATTTT
TRBJ2-5 | TRBV29-1 | NA | 11 | NA | CSYLQGETQYF | TGCAGCTATCTCCAGGGTGAGACCCAGTACTTC
TRBJ2-7 | TRBV18 | TRBD2 | 15 | NA | CASSSGTSGLYEQYF | TGTGCCAGCTCATCAGGGACTAGCGGGCTCTACGAGCAGTACTTC
TRBJ2-3 | TRBV5-1 | NA | 12 | NA | CASSPSDQTQYF | TGCGCCAGCAGCCCCTCGGATCAAACGCAGTATTTT
TRBJ1-1 | TRBV30 | TRBD1 | 12 | NA | CARDRGSTEAFF | TGTGCCAGGGACAGGGGATCCACTGAAGCTTTCTTT
TRBJ1-3 | TRBV7-2 | TRBD1 | 15 | NA | CASSRTGDTGNTIYF | TGTGCCAGCAGCCGGACAGGGGACACTGGAAACACCATATATTTT
TRBJ2-7 | TRBV6-5 | NA | 14 | once | CASFPVPSSYEQYF | TGTGCCAGCTTCCCGGTCCCGAGCTCCTACGAGCAGTACTTC
TRBJ2-5 | TRBV10-2 | TRBD2 | 14 | NA | CASRLAGLQETQYF | TGCGCCAGCAGATTAGCGGGGCTACAAGAGACCCAGTACTTC
TRBJ2-1 | TRBV5-1 | NA | 15 | few | CASSLEGSSYNEQFF | TGCGCCAGCAGCTTGGAGGGGAGCTCCTACAATGAGCAGTTCTTC
TRBJ1-1 | TRBV10-3 | NA | 12 | NA | CAISDGGVPSFF | TGTGCCATCAGTGACGGCGGCGTGCCTTCGTTCTTT
TRBJ1-1 | TRBV6-5 | NA | 11 | NA | CASSRDNKAFF | TGTGCCAGCAGTCGGGACAACAAAGCTTTCTTT
TRBJ1-1 | TRBV30 | TRBD1 | 14 | NA | CAWARQGRATEAFF | TGTGCCTGGGCCCGACAGGGAAGGGCCACTGAAGCTTTCTTT
TRBJ1-6 | TRBV18 | TRBD1 | 15 | NA | CASSPGGTGNSPLHF | TGTGCCAGCTCACCAGGGGGGACAGGAAATTCACCCCTCCACTTT
TRBJ2-7 | TRBV5-4 | NA | 15 | NA | CASSLPSSSSYEQYF | TGTGCCAGCAGCTTGCCCAGTTCGAGCTCCTACGAGCAGTACTTC
TRBJ2-7 | TRBV6-6 | NA | 13 | few | CASSYSTVAEQYF | TGTGCCAGCAGTTACTCGACTGTCGCAGAGCAGTACTTC
TRBJ2-4 | TRBV30 | TRBD2 | 15 | NA | CAWSRSGRADDIQYF | TGTGCCTGGAGTCGGAGCGGGAGGGCGGATGACATTCAGTACTTC
TRBJ2-3 | TRBV5-4 | TRBD1 | 14 | NA | CASSLWDRADTQYF | TGTGCCAGCAGCTTGTGGGACAGGGCGGATACGCAGTATTTT
TRBJ1-2 | TRBV18 | NA | 13 | NA | CASSPPGPGGYTF | TGTGCCAGCTCACCACCGGGACCTGGGGGCTACACCTTC
TRBJ1-2 | TRBV6-1 | TRBD1 | 16 | NA | CASSDGGRGLDYGYTF | TGTGCCAGCAGTGATGGAGGTAGGGGGCTAGACTATGGCTACACCTTC
TRBJ2-5 | TRBV29-1 | TRBD1 | 13 | NA | CSVQDRVSVTQYF | TGCAGCGTGCAGGACAGGGTGTCGGTAACCCAGTACTTC
TRBJ2-6 | TRBV7-2 | NA | 13 | NA | CAFEGAGANVLTF | TGTGCCTTTGAAGGGGCTGGGGCCAACGTCCTGACTTTC
TRBJ2-6 | TRBV11-2 | TRBD1 | 17 | NA | CASSFTGQGFGANVLTF | TGTGCCAGCAGCTTCACGGGACAGGGTTTTGGGGCCAACGTCCTGACTTTC
TRBJ1-2 | TRBV5-6 | TRBD1 | 13 | NA | CASSPRDRDGYTF | TGTGCCAGCAGCCCTAGGGACAGGGATGGCTACACCTTC
TRBJ1-1 | TRBV28 | NA | 13 | NA | CASSFREYTEAFF | TGTGCCAGCAGTTTTAGGGAGTACACTGAAGCTTTCTTT
TRBJ2-1 | TRBV11-2 | NA | 15 | NA | CASSLSKTPTNGQFF | TGTGCCAGCAGTTTATCAAAAACACCAACAAACGGGCAGTTCTTC
TRBJ2-7 | TRBV5-6 | TRBD1 | 16 | NA | CASSLKGTGFRYEQYF | TGTGCCAGCAGCTTGAAGGGGACAGGGTTCCGCTACGAGCAGTACTTC
TRBJ2-7 | TRBV28 | TRBD1 | 14 | NA | CASHSRDRPYEQYF | TGTGCCAGCCACTCAAGGGACAGGCCCTACGAGCAGTACTTC
TRBJ2-5 | TRBV4-1 | NA | 14 | NA | CASSHALGTETQYF | TGCGCCAGCAGCCATGCGCTCGGGACAGAGACCCAGTACTTC
TRBJ2-1 | TRBV5-1 | NA | 14 | NA | CASSSGRGNNEQFF | TGCGCCAGCAGCTCAGGCAGAGGGAACAATGAGCAGTTCTTC
TRBJ1-5 | TRBV30 | NA | 14 | NA | CAWSLWTENRPQHF | TGTGCCTGGAGTCTCTGGACGGAGAATCGGCCCCAGCATTTT
TRBJ1-3 | TRBV30 | NA | 17 | NA | CAWSVGRFVRTGNTIYF | TGTGCCTGGAGTGTTGGTCGCTTTGTTAGAACTGGAAACACCATATATTTT
TRBJ1-5 | TRBV23-1 | NA | 18 | NA | CASSQSPHYRSRNQPQHF | TGCGCCAGCAGTCAATCGCCCCATTACAGGTCACGCAATCAGCCCCAGCATTTT
TRBJ2-7 | TRBV11-2 | TRBD2 | 14 | NA | CASSLIAGLYEQYF | TGTGCCAGCAGCCTAATAGCGGGATTGTACGAGCAGTACTTC
TRBJ2-7 | TRBV2 | TRBD1 | 17 | once | CASRTTGGTVDSYEQYF | TGTGCCAGCAGGACGACAGGGGGGACCGTAGACTCCTACGAGCAGTACTTC
TRBJ2-7 | TRBV2 | TRBD2 | 15 | NA | CASSEWGGLDYEQYF | TGTGCCAGCAGTGAATGGGGGGGACTAGACTACGAGCAGTACTTC
TRBJ1-1 | TRBV25-1 | TRBD1 | 13 | few | CASSGDRGKSPFF | TGTGCCAGCAGTGGGGACAGGGGGAAGAGTCCTTTCTTT
TRBJ2-2 | TRBV27 | TRBD2 | 15 | NA | CASSNSGANTGELFF | TGTGCCAGCAGTAATAGCGGGGCGAACACCGGGGAGCTGTTTTTT
TRBJ2-1 | TRBV6-1 | TRBD2 | 13 | NA | CASSVSGNGEQFF | TGTGCCAGCAGTGTTAGCGGGAATGGGGAGCAGTTCTTC
TRBJ2-4 | TRBV4-1 | NA | 16 | NA | CASSQVTVANPNIQYF | TGCGCCAGCAGCCAAGTTACTGTCGCCAATCCTAACATTCAGTACTTC
TRBJ2-3 | TRBV2 | TRBD2 | 16 | once | CASSPRGIAGGDTQYF | TGTGCCAGCAGCCCGCGGGGGATAGCGGGAGGAGATACGCAGTATTTT
TRBJ2-3 | TRBV6-6 | NA | 9 | NA | CASSPGQYF | TGTGCCAGTTCGCCTGGGCAGTATTTT
TRBJ1-1 | TRBV11-2 | NA | 14 | NA | CASSSLTKTTEAFF | TGTGCCAGCAGCTCCCTGACAAAAACCACTGAAGCTTTCTTT
TRBJ2-7 | TRBV7-2 | NA | 14 | once | CASSPGRQYYEQYF | TGTGCCAGCAGCCCCGGGCGGCAGTACTACGAGCAGTACTTC
TRBJ1-5 | TRBV5-4 | NA | 14 | NA | CASSLDPGAQPQHF | TGTGCCAGCAGCTTGGATCCGGGCGCTCAGCCCCAGCATTTT
TRBJ1-1 | TRBV30 | NA | 15 | NA | CAWKSTGGGYTEAFF | TGTGCCTGGAAGTCTACGGGGGGCGGCTACACTGAAGCTTTCTTT
TRBJ2-7 | TRBV28 | TRBD1 | 15 | NA | CASSSSGTGSDEQYF | TGTGCCAGCAGCTCCTCCGGGACAGGGTCCGACGAGCAGTACTTC
TRBJ1-1 | TRBV2 | NA | 13 | once | CASSAQGYTEAFF | TGTGCCAGCAGTGCGCAGGGATACACTGAAGCTTTCTTT
TRBJ1-4 | TRBV6-6 | NA | 14 | NA | CASSSTSILEKLFF | TGTGCCAGCAGTTCCACTTCCATCCTAGAAAAACTGTTTTTT